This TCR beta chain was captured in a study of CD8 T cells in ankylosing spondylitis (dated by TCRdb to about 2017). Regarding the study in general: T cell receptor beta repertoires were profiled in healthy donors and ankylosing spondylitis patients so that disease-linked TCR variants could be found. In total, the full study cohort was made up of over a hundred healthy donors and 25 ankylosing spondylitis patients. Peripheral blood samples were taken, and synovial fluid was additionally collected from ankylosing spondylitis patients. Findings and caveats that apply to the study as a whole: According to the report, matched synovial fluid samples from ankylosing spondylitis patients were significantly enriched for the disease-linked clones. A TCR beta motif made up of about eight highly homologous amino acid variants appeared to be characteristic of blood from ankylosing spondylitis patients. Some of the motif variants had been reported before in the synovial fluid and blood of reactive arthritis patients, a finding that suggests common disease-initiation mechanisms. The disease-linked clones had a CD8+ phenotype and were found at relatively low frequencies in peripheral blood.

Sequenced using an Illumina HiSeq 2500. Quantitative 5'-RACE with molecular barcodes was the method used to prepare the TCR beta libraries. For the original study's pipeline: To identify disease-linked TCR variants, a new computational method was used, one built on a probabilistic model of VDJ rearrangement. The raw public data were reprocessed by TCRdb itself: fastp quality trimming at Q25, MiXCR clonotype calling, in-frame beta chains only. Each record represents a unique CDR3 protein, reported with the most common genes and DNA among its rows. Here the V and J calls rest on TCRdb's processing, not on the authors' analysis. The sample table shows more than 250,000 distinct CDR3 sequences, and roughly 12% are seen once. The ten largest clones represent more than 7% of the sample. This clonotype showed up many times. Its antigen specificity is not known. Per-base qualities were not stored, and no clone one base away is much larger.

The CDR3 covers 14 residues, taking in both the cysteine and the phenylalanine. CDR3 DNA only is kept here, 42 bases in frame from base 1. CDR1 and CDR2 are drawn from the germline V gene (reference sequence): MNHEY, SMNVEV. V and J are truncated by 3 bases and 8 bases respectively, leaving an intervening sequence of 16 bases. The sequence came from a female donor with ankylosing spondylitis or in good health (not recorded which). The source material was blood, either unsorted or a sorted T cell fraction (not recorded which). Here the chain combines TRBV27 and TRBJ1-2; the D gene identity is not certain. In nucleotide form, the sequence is TGTGCCAGCAGTTTCGAGAGGAGGGCGGGAGGCTACACCTTC. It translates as CASSFERRAGGYTF.